This T cell receptor (beta chain) was retrieved from a study of T cell repertoires in cytomegalovirus infection. The V end lost 3 bases, the J end lost 4 bases, and 12 bases lay between the germline ends. The CDR3 extends over 14 amino acids. Germline CDR1 is LGHDT and CDR2 is YNNKEL (reference sequence). Study findings and constraints: There were HLA-C-restricted CMV-specific TCR beta clonotypes dominating the ex vivo response.

Comment on this clonotype: What it binds is unknown.

TCRdb called the reads again in MiXCR, with one record for every CDR3 protein. The profile shows almost 500,000 distinct CDR3 sequences, 11% of them singletons. The sequencing sample was made of PBMCs. The chain joins TRBV3-1 to TRBJ1-1; D uncertain. This TCR was sampled from a human donor in good health (CMV status not recorded). Some clones in this sample may be carry-over from other donors' samples. CDR3: CASSHREQGTEAFF. The CDR3 nucleotides are TGTGCCAGCAGCCACCGGGAGCAAGGCACTGAAGCTTTCTTT. Filled out from reference TRBV3-1 and TRBJ1-1, the complete variable domain reads DTAVSQTPKYLVTQMGNDKSIKCEQNLGHDTMYWYKQDSKKFLKIMFSYNNKELIINETVPNRFSPKSPDKAHLNLHINSLELGDSAVYFCASSHREQGTEAFFGQGTRLTVV.